This TCR beta chain was recovered during a study of CD8 T cells in ankylosing spondylitis. CDR1 MNHEY and CDR2 SMNVEV come from the germline V gene (reference sequence). This CDR3 contains 12 residues. V lost 8 bases and J lost 1, with 9 bases in between. Worth noting for this clonotype: No antigen is known for it.

Study results and caveats: Reportedly, disease-linked clones are significantly enriched in ankylosing spondylitis patients' matched synovial fluid. Typical of ankylosing spondylitis blood, it appeared, was a TCR beta motif of under 10 highly homologous variants.

Quantitative 5'-RACE with molecular barcodes was used to make the TCR beta libraries. TCRdb re-analysed the 5' RACE reads in MiXCR, keeping a single row per CDR3 protein. The table shows around 130,000 distinct CDR3 sequences, with 17% occurring only once. The chain couples TRBV27 to TRBJ2-7; maybe TRBD2 (6 bases). This clonotype originated in a male donor with ankylosing spondylitis. The sequenced material came from blood, either unsorted or a sorted T cell fraction (not recorded which). The CDR3 DNA follows: TGTGCCAGCTATAGCGGATCCTACGAGCAGTACTTC. Protein sequence: CASYSGSYEQYF.